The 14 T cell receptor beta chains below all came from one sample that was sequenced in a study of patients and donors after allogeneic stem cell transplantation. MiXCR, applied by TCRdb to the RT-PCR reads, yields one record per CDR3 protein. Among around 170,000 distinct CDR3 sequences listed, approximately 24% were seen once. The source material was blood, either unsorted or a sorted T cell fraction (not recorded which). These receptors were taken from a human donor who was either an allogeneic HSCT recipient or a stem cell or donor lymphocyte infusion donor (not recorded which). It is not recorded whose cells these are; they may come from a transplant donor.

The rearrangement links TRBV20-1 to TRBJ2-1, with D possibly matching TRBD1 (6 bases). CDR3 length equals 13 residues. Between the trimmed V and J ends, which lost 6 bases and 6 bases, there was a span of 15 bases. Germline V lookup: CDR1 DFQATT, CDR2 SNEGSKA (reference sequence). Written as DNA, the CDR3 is TGCAGTGCCGAAAACAGGGCCGCCAATGAGCAGTTCTTC. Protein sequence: CSAENRAANEQFF.

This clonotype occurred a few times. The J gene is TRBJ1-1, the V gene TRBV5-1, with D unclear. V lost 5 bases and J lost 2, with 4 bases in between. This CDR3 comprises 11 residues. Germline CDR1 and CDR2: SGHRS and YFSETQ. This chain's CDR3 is CASSHNTEAFF. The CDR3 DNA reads TGCGCCAGCAGTCACAACACTGAAGCTTTCTTT. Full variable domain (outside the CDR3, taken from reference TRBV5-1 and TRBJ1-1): KAGVTQTPRYLIKTRGQQVTLSCSPISGHRSVSWYQQTPGQGLQFLFEYFSETQRNKGNFPGRFSGRQFSNSRSEMNVSTLELGDSALYLCASSHNTEAFFGQGTRLTVV.

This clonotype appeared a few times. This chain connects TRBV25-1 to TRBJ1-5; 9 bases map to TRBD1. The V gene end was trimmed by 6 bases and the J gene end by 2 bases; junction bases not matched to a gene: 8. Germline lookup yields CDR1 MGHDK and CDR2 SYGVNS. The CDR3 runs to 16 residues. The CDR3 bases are TGTGCCAGCAGACCTTACAGGGGGCATGGCAATCAGCCCCAGCATTTT. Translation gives CASRPYRGHGNQPQHF.

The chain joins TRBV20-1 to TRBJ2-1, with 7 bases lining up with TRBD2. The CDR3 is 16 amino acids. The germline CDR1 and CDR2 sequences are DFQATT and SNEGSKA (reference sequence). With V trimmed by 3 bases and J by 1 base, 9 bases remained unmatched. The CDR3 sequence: CSASTLLADSYNEQFF. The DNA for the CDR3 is TGCAGTGCTAGTACCCTCCTAGCGGATTCCTACAATGAGCAGTTCTTC.

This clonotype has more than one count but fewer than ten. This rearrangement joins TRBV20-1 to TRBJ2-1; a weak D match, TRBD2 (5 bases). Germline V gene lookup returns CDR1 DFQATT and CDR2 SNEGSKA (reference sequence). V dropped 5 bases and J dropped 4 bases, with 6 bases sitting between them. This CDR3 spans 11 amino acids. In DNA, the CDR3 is TGCAGTGCTTGGACTTACAATGAGCAGTTCTTC. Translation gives CSAWTYNEQFF.

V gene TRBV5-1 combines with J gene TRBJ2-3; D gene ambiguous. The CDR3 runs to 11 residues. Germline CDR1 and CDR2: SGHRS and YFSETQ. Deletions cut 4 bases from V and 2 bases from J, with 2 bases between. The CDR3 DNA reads TGCGCCAGCAGCGTCACAGATACGCAGTATTTT. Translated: CASSVTDTQYF.

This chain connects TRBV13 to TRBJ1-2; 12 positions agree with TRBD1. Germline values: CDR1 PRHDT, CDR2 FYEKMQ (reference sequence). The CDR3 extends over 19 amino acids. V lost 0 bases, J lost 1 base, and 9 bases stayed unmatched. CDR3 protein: CASSLGPGTGGQINYGYTF. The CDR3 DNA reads TGTGCCAGCAGCTTAGGCCCCGGGACAGGGGGCCAAATTAACTATGGCTACACCTTC.

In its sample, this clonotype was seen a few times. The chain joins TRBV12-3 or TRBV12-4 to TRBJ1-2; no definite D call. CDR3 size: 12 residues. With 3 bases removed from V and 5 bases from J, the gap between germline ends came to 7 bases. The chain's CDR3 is CASSFGHYGYTF. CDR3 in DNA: TGTGCCAGCAGTTTCGGGCATTATGGCTACACCTTC.

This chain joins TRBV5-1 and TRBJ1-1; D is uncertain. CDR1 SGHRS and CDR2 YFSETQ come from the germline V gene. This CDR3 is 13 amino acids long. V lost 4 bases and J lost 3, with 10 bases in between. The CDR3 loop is CASSGWGYTEAFF. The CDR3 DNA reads TGCGCCAGCAGCGGCTGGGGATACACTGAAGCTTTCTTT.

The CDR3 loop is CASREVGNQPQHF. The CDR3 coding sequence is TGTGCCAGCAGGGAGGTCGGCAATCAGCCCCAGCATTTT. This chain links TRBV6-2 or TRBV6-3 with TRBJ1-5; no definite D call. The germline V gene encodes CDR1 MNHEY and CDR2 SVGEGT. This CDR3 is built from 13 residues. V dropped 6 bases and J dropped 2 bases, with 8 bases sitting between them.

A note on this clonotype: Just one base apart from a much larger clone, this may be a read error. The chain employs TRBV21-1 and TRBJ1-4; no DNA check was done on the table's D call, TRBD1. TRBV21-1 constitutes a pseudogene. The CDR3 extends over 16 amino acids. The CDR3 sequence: CASSKAFGTAVEKLFF. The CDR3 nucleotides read TGTGCCAGCAGCAAAGCGTTCGGGACAGCGGTCGAAAAACTGTTTTTT.

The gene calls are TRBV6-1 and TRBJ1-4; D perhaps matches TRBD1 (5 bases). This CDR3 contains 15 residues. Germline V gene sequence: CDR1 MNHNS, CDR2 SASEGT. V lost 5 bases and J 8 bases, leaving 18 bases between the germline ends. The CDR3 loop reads CASSYFGARREKLFF. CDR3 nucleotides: TGTGCCAGCAGTTATTTTGGGGCGCGGAGAGAAAAACTGTTTTTT.

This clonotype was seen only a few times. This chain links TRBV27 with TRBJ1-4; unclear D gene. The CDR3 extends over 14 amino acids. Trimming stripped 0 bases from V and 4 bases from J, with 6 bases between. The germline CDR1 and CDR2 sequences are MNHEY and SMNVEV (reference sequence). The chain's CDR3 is CASSLSEGNEKLFF. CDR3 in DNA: TGTGCCAGCAGTTTATCGGAGGGTAATGAAAAACTGTTTTTT.

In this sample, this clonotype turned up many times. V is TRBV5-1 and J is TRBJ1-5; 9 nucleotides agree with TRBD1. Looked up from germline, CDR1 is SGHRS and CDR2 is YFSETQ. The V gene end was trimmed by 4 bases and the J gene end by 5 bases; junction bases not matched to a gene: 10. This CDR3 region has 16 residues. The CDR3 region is CASSILPGQGDQPQHF. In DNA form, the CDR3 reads TGCGCCAGCAGCATACTACCGGGACAGGGAGATCAGCCCCAGCATTTT.